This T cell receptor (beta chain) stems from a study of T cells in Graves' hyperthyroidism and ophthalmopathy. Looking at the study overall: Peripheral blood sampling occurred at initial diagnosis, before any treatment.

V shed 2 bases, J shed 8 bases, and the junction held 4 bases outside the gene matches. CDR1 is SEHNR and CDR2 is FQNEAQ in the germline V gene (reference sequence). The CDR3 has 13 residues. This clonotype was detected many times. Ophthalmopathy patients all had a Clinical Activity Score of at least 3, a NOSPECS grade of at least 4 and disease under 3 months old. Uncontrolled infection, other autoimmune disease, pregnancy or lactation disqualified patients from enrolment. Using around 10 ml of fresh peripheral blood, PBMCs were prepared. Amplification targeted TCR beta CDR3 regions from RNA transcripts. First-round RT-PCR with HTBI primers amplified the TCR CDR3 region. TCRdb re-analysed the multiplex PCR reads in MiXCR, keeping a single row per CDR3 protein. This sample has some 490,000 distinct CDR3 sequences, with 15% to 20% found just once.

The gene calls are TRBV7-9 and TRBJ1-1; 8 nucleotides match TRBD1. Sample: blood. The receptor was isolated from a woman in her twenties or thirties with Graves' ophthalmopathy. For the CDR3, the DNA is TGTGCCAGCAGCTTACCTCGGACAGGGGAAGCTTTCTTT. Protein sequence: CASSLPRTGEAFF.